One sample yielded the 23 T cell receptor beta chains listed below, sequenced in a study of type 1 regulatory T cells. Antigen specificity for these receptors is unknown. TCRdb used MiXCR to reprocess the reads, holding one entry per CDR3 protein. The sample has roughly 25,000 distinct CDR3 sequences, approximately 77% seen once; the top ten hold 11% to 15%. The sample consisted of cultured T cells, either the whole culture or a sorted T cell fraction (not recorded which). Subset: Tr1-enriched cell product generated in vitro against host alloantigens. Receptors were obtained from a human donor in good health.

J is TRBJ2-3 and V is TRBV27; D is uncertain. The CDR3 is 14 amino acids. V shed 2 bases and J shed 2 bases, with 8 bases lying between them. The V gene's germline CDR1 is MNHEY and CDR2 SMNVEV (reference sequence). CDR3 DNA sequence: TGTGCCAGCAGTTTAACGAAGGCCACAGATACGCAGTATTTT. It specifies CASSLTKATDTQYF.

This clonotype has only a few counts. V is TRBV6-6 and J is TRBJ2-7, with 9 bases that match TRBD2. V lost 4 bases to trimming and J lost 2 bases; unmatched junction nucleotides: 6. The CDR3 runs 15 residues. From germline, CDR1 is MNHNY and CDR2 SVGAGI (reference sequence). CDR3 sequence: CASSSLGGGAYEQYF. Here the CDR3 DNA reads TGTGCCAGCAGTTCCCTTGGCGGGGGGGCCTACGAGCAGTACTTC.

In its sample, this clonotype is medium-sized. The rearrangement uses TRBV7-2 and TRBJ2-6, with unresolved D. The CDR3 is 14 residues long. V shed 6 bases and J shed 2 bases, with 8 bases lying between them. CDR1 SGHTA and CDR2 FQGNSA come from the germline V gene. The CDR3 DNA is TGTGCCAGCAGGGCCGATGCTGGGGCCAACGTCCTGACTTTC. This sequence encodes CASRADAGANVLTF.

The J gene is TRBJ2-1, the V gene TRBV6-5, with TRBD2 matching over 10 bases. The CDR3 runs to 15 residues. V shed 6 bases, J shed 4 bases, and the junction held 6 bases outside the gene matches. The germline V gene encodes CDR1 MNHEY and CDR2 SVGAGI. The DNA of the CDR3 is TGTGCCAGCAGCATAGTAGCGGGGGGATACAATGAGCAGTTCTTC. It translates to CASSIVAGGYNEQFF.

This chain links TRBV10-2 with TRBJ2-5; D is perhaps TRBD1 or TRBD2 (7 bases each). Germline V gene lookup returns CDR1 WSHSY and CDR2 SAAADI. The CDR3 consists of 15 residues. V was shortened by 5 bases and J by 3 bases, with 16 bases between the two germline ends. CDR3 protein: CASSPSAGGEETQYF. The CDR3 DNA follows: TGCGCCAGCAGTCCCTCTGCAGGGGGGGAAGAGACCCAGTACTTC.

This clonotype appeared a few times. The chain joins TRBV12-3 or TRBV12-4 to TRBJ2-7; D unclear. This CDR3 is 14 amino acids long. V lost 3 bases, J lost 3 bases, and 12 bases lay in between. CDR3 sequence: CASSFGGDLYEQYF. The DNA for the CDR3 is TGTGCCAGCAGTTTCGGCGGAGATCTCTACGAGCAGTACTTC.

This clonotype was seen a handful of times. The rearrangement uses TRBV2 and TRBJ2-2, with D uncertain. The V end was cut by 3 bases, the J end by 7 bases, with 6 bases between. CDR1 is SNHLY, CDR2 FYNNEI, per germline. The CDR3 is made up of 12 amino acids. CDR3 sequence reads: CASSDGFGELFF. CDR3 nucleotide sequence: TGTGCCAGCAGTGACGGATTCGGGGAGCTGTTTTTT.

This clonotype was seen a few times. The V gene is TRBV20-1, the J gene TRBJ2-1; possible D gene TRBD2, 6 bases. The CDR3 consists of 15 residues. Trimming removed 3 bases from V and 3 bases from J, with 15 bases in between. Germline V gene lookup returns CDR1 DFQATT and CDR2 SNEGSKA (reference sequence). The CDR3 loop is CSASSVGGHYNEQFF. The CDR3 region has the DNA TGCAGTGCTAGTTCTGTGGGGGGTCACTACAATGAGCAGTTCTTC.

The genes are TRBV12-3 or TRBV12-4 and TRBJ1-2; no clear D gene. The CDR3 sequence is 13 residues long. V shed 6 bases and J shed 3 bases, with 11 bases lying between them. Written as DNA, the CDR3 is TGTGCCAGCAGCCTCTCCGGAGACTATGGCTACACCTTC. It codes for CASSLSGDYGYTF.

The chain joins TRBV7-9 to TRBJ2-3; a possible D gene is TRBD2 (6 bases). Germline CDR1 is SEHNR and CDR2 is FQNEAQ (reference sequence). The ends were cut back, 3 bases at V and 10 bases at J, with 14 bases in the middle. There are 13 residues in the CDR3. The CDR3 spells CASSLDGGAAQYF. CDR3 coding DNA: TGTGCCAGCAGCTTGGACGGGGGAGCGGCGCAGTATTTT. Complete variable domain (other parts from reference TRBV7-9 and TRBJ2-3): DTGVSQNPRHKITKRGQNVTFRCDPISEHNRLYWYRQTLGQGPEFLTYFQNEAQLEKSRLLSDRFSAERPKGSFSTLEIQRTEQGDSAMYLCASSLDGGAAQYFGPGTRLTVL.

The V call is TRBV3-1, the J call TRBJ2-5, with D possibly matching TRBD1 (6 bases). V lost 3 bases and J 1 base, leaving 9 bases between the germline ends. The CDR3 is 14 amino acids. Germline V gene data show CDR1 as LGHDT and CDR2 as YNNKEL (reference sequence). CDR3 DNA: TGTGCCAGCAGCCATTGGGGGCTCCAAGAGACCCAGTACTTC. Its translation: CASSHWGLQETQYF.

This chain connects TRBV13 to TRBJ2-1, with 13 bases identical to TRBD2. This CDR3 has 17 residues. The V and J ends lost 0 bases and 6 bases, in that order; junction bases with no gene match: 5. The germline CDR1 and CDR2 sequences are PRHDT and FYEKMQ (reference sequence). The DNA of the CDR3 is TGTGCCAGCAGCTTAGGCGGGACTAGCGGGGACCTCAATGAGCAGTTCTTC. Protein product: CASSLGGTSGDLNEQFF. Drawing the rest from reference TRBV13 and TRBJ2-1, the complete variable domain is AAGVIQSPRHLIKEKRETATLKCYPIPRHDTVYWYQQGPGQDPQFLISFYEKMQSDKGSIPDRFSAQQFSDYHSELNMSSLELGDSALYFCASSLGGTSGDLNEQFFGPGTRLTVL.

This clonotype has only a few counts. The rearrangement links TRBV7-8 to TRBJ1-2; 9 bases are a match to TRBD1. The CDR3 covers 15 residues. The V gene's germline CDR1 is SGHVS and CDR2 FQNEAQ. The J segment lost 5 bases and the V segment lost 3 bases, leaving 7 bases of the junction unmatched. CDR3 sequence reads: CASSLETGGWYGYTF. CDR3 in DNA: TGTGCCAGCAGCTTGGAGACAGGGGGTTGGTATGGCTACACCTTC.

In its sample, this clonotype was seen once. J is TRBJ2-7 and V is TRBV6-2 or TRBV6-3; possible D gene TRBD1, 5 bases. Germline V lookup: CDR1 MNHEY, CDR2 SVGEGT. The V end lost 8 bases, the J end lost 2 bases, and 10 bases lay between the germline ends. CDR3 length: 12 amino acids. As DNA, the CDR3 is TGTGCCAGCGGGCAGGGAACCTACGAGCAGTACTTC. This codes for CASGQGTYEQYF.

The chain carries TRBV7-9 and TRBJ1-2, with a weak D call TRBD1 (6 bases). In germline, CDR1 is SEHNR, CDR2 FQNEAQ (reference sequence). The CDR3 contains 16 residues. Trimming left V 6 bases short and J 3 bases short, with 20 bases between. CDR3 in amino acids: CASSKKGGAGDYGYTF. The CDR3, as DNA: TGTGCCAGCAGTAAAAAAGGGGGGGCTGGCGACTATGGCTACACCTTC.

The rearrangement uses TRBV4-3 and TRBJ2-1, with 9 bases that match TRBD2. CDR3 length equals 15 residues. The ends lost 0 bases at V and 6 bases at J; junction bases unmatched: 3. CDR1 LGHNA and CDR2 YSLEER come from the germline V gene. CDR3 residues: CASSQDAGGPNEQFF. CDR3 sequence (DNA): TGCGCCAGCAGCCAAGACGCGGGGGGGCCCAATGAGCAGTTCTTC.

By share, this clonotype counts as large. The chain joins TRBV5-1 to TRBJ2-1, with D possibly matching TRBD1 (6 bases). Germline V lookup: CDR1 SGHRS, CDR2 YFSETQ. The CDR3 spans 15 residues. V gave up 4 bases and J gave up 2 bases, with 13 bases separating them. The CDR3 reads CASSAQTGTYNEQFF. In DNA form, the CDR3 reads TGCGCCAGCAGCGCGCAGACAGGAACCTACAATGAGCAGTTCTTC.

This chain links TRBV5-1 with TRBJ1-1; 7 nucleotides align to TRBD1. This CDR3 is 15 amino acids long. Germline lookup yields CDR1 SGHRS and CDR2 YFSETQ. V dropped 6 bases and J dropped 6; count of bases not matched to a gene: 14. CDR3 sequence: CASTLGTYRGAEAFF. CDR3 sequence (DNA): TGCGCCAGCACCCTAGGCACCTACAGGGGAGCTGAAGCTTTCTTT.

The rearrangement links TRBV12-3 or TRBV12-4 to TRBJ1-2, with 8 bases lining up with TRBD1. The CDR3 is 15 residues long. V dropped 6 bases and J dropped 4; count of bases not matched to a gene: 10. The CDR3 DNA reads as TGTGCCAGCAGGACCGGGACAGGTTTGCGCTATGGCTACACCTTC. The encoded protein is CASRTGTGLRYGYTF.

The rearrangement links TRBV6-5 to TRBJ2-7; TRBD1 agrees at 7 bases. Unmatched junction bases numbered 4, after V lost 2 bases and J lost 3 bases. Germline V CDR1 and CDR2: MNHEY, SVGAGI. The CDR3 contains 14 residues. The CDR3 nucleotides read TGTGCCAGCAGTTACGGGACAGCAAACTACGAGCAGTACTTC. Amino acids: CASSYGTANYEQYF.

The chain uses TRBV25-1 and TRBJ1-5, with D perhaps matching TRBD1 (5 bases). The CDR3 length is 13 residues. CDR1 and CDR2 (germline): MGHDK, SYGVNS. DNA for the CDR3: TGTGCTGGCACAGGAGGTAGCAATCAGCCCCAGCATTTT. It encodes CAGTGGSNQPQHF.

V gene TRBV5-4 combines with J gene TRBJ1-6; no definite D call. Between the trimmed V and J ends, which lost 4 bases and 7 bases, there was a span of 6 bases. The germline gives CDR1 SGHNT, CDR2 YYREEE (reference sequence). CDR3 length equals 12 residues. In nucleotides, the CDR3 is TGTGCCAGCAGCCTGCCAAATTCACCCCTCCACTTT. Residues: CASSLPNSPLHF.

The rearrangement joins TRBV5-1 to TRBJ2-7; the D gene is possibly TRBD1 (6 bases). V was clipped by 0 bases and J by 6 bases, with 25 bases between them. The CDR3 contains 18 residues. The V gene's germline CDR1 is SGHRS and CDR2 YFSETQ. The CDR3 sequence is CASSLVFRTRDIHPEQYF. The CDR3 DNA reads TGCGCCAGCAGCTTGGTGTTTAGGACCCGGGACATCCATCCCGAGCAGTACTTC.